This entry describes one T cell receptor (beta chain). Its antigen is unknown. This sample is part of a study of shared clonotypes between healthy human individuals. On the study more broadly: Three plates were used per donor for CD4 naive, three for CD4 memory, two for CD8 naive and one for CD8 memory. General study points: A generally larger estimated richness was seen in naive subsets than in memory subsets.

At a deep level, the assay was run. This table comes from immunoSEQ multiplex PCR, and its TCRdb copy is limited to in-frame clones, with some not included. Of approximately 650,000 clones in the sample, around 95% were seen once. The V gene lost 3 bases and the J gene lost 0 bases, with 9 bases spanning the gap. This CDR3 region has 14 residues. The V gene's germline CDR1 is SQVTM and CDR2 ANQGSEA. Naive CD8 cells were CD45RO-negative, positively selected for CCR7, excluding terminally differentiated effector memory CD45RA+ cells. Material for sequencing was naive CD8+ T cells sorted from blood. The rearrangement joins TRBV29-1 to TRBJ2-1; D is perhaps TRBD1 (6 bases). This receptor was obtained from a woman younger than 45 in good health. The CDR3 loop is CSVDAGASYNEQFF. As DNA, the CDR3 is TGCAGCGTTGATGCAGGGGCCTCCTACAATGAGCAGTTCTTC.